This TCR beta chain was recovered during a study of blood T cell repertoires in COVID-19. Overall study context: Spain, Italy and the United States supplied samples that represented acute and convalescent COVID-19.

In the authors' workflow: Reference gene primer amplification gave nucleated cell count estimates. Clones were sequenced by immunoSEQ multiplex PCR, and TCRdb holds only the in-frame ones, with some missing. V, J and clone size were drawn from that table, and D and trimming were deduced from the DNA. Here the sample spans 250,000 to 300,000 clones, approximately 85% being singletons. The germline V gene has CDR1 SGHRS and CDR2 YFSETQ. The CDR3 runs 16 residues. Germline trimming cut 7 bases from V and 7 bases from J; bases unmatched to any gene: 14. V is TRBV5-1 and J is TRBJ2-1; 10 nucleotides match TRBD2. What was sequenced was peripheral blood. This clonotype originated in a woman aged 70 to 79 with acute or convalescent COVID-19. The CDR3 bases are TGCGCCAGCTCCCAACTCCTAGCGGGGGCGGGGAATGAGCAGTTCTTC. It specifies CASSQLLAGAGNEQFF.